The 25 T cell receptor beta chains below were found in one sample sequenced in a study of beta chain features in type 1 diabetes. Since all of the isolated RNA was reverse transcribed, expressed TCRB transcripts were what got sequenced. The method was immunoSEQ multiplex PCR; TCRdb's version includes in-frame clones alone and lacks a portion of them. The sample lists just over 600,000 clones; around 15% were seen once. The sample was naive CD4+ T cells from blood. These receptors all stem from a man in his late teens or twenties in good health.

The chain couples TRBV6-1 to TRBJ2-3; D may be TRBD1 (6 bases). The germline gives CDR1 MNHNS, CDR2 SASEGT. This CDR3 is 15 amino acids long. V was cut by 2 bases and J by 5 bases, with 14 bases left in between. The chain's CDR3 is CASSEPGTKEDTQYF. CDR3 nucleotide sequence: TGTGCCAGCAGTGAACCCGGGACAAAGGAAGATACGCAGTATTTT.

The V and J genes are TRBV11-2 and TRBJ2-1; D is unresolved. V gave up 2 bases and J gave up 7 bases, with 9 bases separating them. Germline CDR1 and CDR2: SGHAT and FQNNGV. The CDR3 extends over 13 amino acids. CDR3 sequence reads: CASSLLGKNEQFF. DNA for the CDR3: TGTGCCAGCAGCTTACTGGGGAAAAATGAGCAGTTCTTC.

V gene TRBV15 combines with J gene TRBJ1-2; D gene uncertain. Germline V lookup: CDR1 LNHNV, CDR2 YYDKDF (reference sequence). V was pared by 3 bases and J by 3 bases, with 5 bases between. The CDR3 runs 12 residues. Written as DNA, the CDR3 is TGTGCCACCAGCAGGGAGGACTATGGCTACACCTTC. Its translation: CATSREDYGYTF.

This clone was detected only a few times. Other DNA sequences in the same sample also yield this CDR3. This sequence joins TRBV28 and TRBJ2-3, with TRBD2 identical over 8 bases. The CDR3 consists of 15 residues. Unmatched junction bases numbered 6, after V lost 6 bases and J lost 1 base. Germline V gives CDR1 MDHEN, CDR2 SYDVKM. As DNA, the CDR3 is TGTGCCAGCAGCTTACCGGGACTAGGCACAGATACGCAGTATTTT. It translates to CASSLPGLGTDTQYF.

The chain employs TRBV5-1 and TRBJ1-4; D remains ambiguous. The CDR3 contains 14 residues. Trimming left V 2 bases short and J 5 bases short, with 10 bases between. Germline V gene lookup returns CDR1 SGHRS and CDR2 YFSETQ. The CDR3 region has the DNA TGCGCCAGCAGCTTCGAACAGTTGAATGAAAAACTGTTTTTT. This sequence encodes CASSFEQLNEKLFF.

This clone has a handful of counts. The chain combines TRBV15 with TRBJ1-5; tentative D call: TRBD1 (5 bases). CDR1 and CDR2 (germline): LNHNV, YYDKDF (reference sequence). This CDR3 spans 16 amino acids. The V end lost 3 bases, the J end lost 5 bases, and 17 bases lay between the germline ends. The CDR3 region is CATSSNGQGFYQPQHF. In DNA form, the CDR3 reads TGTGCCACCAGCAGTAATGGACAAGGGTTTTATCAGCCCCAGCATTTT.

The V gene is TRBV29-1, the J gene TRBJ1-2; 7 bases map to TRBD1. The junction had 8 bases not matched to a gene; V was cut back by 6 bases and J by 1 base. The germline CDR1 and CDR2 sequences are SQVTM and ANQGSEA. The CDR3 is made up of 14 amino acids. CDR3 sequence (DNA): TGCAGCGTCCACCGGGACAGCAGTAACTATGGCTACACCTTC. Translated, it gives CSVHRDSSNYGYTF. The whole variable domain, filled in from reference TRBV29-1 and TRBJ1-2, reads SAVISQKPSRDICQRGTSLTIQCQVDSQVTMMFWYRQQPGQSLTLIATANQGSEATYESGFVIDKFPISRPNLTFSTLTVSNMSPEDSSIYLCSVHRDSSNYGYTFGSGTRLTVV.

The sample holds a few counts of this clone. V is TRBV5-4 and J is TRBJ2-5, with TRBD1 as a possible D gene (6 bases). CDR1 and CDR2 from the germline V gene are SGHNT and YYREEE (reference sequence). CDR3 length: 15 residues. Trimming shortened V by 0 bases and J by 4 bases, and 13 bases separated the two germline ends. The CDR3 loop reads CASSLDQGSGETQYF. The CDR3, as DNA: TGTGCCAGCAGCTTGGACCAGGGGAGCGGAGAGACCCAGTACTTC.

In this sample, this clone turned up a few times. This sequence joins TRBV9 and TRBJ2-3; tentatively, D is TRBD2 (6 bases). Germline V gives CDR1 SGDLS, CDR2 YYNGEE. The CDR3 sequence is 14 residues long. The V end lost 5 bases, the J end lost 2 bases, and 12 bases lay between the germline ends. CDR3 protein: CASRRDSFTDTQYF. CDR3 DNA sequence: TGTGCCAGCAGGAGGGACTCCTTCACAGATACGCAGTATTTT.

The chain uses TRBV6-5 and TRBJ2-7; 10 bases are a match to TRBD1. V shed 6 bases, J shed 0 bases, and the junction held 5 bases outside the gene matches. This CDR3 is 15 amino acids long. Germline lookup yields CDR1 MNHEY and CDR2 SVGAGI. The CDR3 bases are TGTGCCAGCAGACTCCGGGACAGGGGCTCCTACGAGCAGTACTTC. Its protein product is CASRLRDRGSYEQYF.

A few counts support this clone. The V call is TRBV28, the J call TRBJ1-4; D gene ambiguous. Germline lookup yields CDR1 MDHEN and CDR2 SYDVKM. CDR3 size: 14 residues. With 6 bases removed from V and 4 bases from J, the gap between germline ends came to 12 bases. In nucleotides, the CDR3 is TGTGCCAGCAGATCCGGCGGGATTAATGAAAAACTGTTTTTT. Encoded protein: CASRSGGINEKLFF. Together with reference TRBV28 and TRBJ1-4, the CDR3 gives the full variable domain: DVKVTQSSRYLVKRTGEKVFLECVQDMDHENMFWYRQDPGLGLRLIYFSYDVKMKEKGDIPEGYSVSREKKERFSLILESASTNQTSMYLCASRSGGINEKLFFGSGTQLSVL.

This clone was counted between two and nine times. The chain has TRBV28 and TRBJ2-4, with 7 bases fitting TRBD2. The CDR3 length is 14 residues. From germline, CDR1 is MDHEN and CDR2 SYDVKM. The junction had 4 bases not matched to a gene; V was cut back by 2 bases and J by 6 bases. In DNA form, the CDR3 reads TGTGCCAGCAGTTTAGTGGGAGGGAGAAACATTCAGTACTTC. It is translated as CASSLVGGRNIQYF.

The chain employs TRBV25-1 and TRBJ1-2; D perhaps matches TRBD1 (6 bases). Trimming stripped 5 bases from V and 0 bases from J, with 13 bases between. This CDR3 is 15 amino acids long. Germline V CDR1 and CDR2: MGHDK, SYGVNS. The CDR3 DNA follows: TGTGCCAGCAGTTCCTCCGGGACAACTAACTATGGCTACACCTTC. Encoded protein: CASSSSGTTNYGYTF.

This clone was detected a few times. The V and J genes are TRBV7-9 and TRBJ2-6; D remains unclear. The CDR3 spans 17 residues. Germline-derived CDR1 and CDR2 are SEHNR and FQNEAQ (reference sequence). Trimming took 1 base from V and 0 from J, leaving 10 bases between them. CDR3 bases: TGTGCCAGCAGCTTAGAACGTGGCTACTCTGGGGCCAACGTCCTGACTTTC. Translating gives CASSLERGYSGANVLTF.

J is TRBJ2-7 and V is TRBV28, with 7 bases aligning to TRBD1. With V trimmed by 6 bases and J by 2 bases, 4 bases remained unmatched. The CDR3 extends over 13 amino acids. Looked up from germline, CDR1 is MDHEN and CDR2 is SYDVKM. In DNA form, the CDR3 reads TGTGCCAGCAGAACAGGGGCGGCCTACGAGCAGTACTTC. Protein product: CASRTGAAYEQYF.

The chain uses TRBV7-3 and TRBJ2-7; tentatively, D is TRBD1 (5 bases). Trimming removed 5 bases from V and 6 bases from J, with 14 bases in between. Germline V lookup: CDR1 SGHTA, CDR2 FQGTGA. This CDR3 has 13 residues. The CDR3 region is CASSQGAGTEQYF. The CDR3 DNA is TGTGCCAGCAGCCAAGGGGCAGGAACCGAGCAGTACTTC. Filled out from reference TRBV7-3 and TRBJ2-7, the complete variable domain reads GAGVSQTPSNKVTEKGKYVELRCDPISGHTALYWYRQSLGQGPEFLIYFQGTGAADDSGLPNDRFFAVRPEGSVSTLKIQRTERGDSAVYLCASSQGAGTEQYFGPGTRLTVT.

This clone has more than one count but fewer than ten. V and J are TRBV4-3 and TRBJ2-1; 7 bases map to TRBD1. CDR1 and CDR2 from the germline V gene are LGHNA and YSLEER. With 0 bases clipped from V and 10 bases from J, the junction kept 12 bases outside the gene matches. This CDR3 spans 16 amino acids. For the CDR3, the DNA is TGCGCCAGCAGCCAAGAGTTTTTAGGGGGCCCAAAAGAGCAGTTCTTC. This encodes CASSQEFLGGPKEQFF.

This sequence joins TRBV7-8 and TRBJ2-1, with a possible D match to TRBD1 (6 bases). This CDR3 spans 16 amino acids. CDR1 is SGHVS and CDR2 is FQNEAQ in the germline V gene. V was clipped by 5 bases and J by 8 bases, with 22 bases between them. CDR3 sequence: CASSPRRDRPQDEQFF. For the CDR3, the DNA is TGTGCCAGCAGCCCTAGGCGAGACAGGCCCCAGGATGAGCAGTTCTTC.

This clone was counted only a few times. This chain links TRBV7-9 with TRBJ2-1; possible D gene TRBD1, 6 bases. In germline, CDR1 is SEHNR, CDR2 FQNEAQ (reference sequence). This CDR3 region has 13 residues. The V end lost 5 bases, the J end lost 5 bases, and 10 bases lay between the germline ends. Here the CDR3 reads CASSQTGNNEQFF. The CDR3 bases are TGTGCCAGCAGCCAAACAGGGAACAATGAGCAGTTCTTC.

V usage is TRBV5-5 and J usage is TRBJ2-1, with TRBD1 matching over 7 bases. The V gene end was trimmed by 5 bases and the J gene end by 0 bases; junction bases not matched to a gene: 20. The CDR3 is 20 amino acids. CDR1 and CDR2 (germline): SGHKS, YYEKEE (reference sequence). The CDR3 DNA is TGTGCCAGCAGGCCCTCGACAGGGAGTTTCTCCCTTAGCTCCTACAATGAGCAGTTCTTC. Its translation: CASRPSTGSFSLSSYNEQFF.

This clone was seen a handful of times. The chain uses TRBV4-1 and TRBJ2-1; 13 bases match TRBD2. This CDR3 has 15 residues. CDR1 and CDR2 from the germline V gene are MGHRA and YSYEKL. The V gene end was trimmed by 4 bases and the J gene end by 4 bases; junction bases not matched to a gene: 1. The CDR3: CASSRTSGGYNEQFF. The CDR3 bases are TGCGCCAGCAGCCGGACTAGCGGGGGATACAATGAGCAGTTCTTC.

In the case of this clone: Other DNA variants within this sample encode the same CDR3. This chain connects TRBV18 to TRBJ2-5; D is undetermined. CDR3 length: 12 residues. Trimming took 2 bases from V and 1 from J, leaving 2 bases between them. Germline CDR1 is KGHSH and CDR2 is LQKENI. CDR3 in amino acids: CASSPIQETQYF. CDR3 coding DNA: TGTGCCAGCTCACCAATCCAAGAGACCCAGTACTTC.

This clone was detected a few times. This chain joins TRBV9 and TRBJ2-3, with 9 bases matching TRBD2. After removal of 2 bases from V and 3 bases from J, the junction contained 13 bases not matched to a gene. The CDR3 is 18 amino acids. The germline V gene has CDR1 SGDLS and CDR2 YYNGEE. The CDR3 here is CASSVGSGRFLVTDTQYF. CDR3 DNA: TGTGCCAGCAGCGTCGGGAGCGGGAGGTTTTTAGTTACAGATACGCAGTATTTT.

Only a few counts were recorded for this clone. The chain couples TRBV29-1 to TRBJ2-1; D unclear. This CDR3 contains 14 residues. Germline V lookup: CDR1 SQVTM, CDR2 ANQGSEA. V shed 8 bases and J shed 1 base, with 15 bases lying between them. The CDR3 bases are TGCAGCCATTTACGGCAGCTGTCCTACAATGAGCAGTTCTTC. Encoded protein: CSHLRQLSYNEQFF.

This clone has a handful of counts. CDR3 DNA sequence: TGTGCCAGCCCCACCCACGCGGGTACGCAGTATTTT. It codes for CASPTHAGTQYF. V usage is TRBV21-1 and J usage is TRBJ2-3; the table's TRBD2 call for D was not verified on the DNA. TRBV21-1 is deemed a pseudogene. The CDR3 loop spans 12 amino acids.